This T cell receptor beta chain was retrieved from a study of T cell changes during pregnancy in multiple sclerosis (dated by TCRdb to between 2018 and 2021). For the study in its entirety: The study looked at changes in the T cell repertoire across pregnancy in women with multiple sclerosis.

As regards this clone: Its cognate antigen has yet to be identified. No much larger clone exists at a distance of one base, and base qualities are not known.

Library construction relied on the immunoSEQ multiplex PCR assay. TCRdb limited this immuneACCESS table to in-frame rearrangements with V and J called. A share of clones is missing; checked studies link under half to unresolved V genes, and the rest is unexplained. The sample table lists 11,000 or so clones, 85% to 95% of them with a count of one. Together, the top ten hold under 0.35% of the sample. Sequences SEHNR (CDR1) and FQNEAQ (CDR2) are obtained from the germline V gene (reference sequence). The germline V and J ends show losses of 5 bases and 1 base respectively, and no gene match explains 3 bases of the junction. The CDR3 runs 14 residues from the cysteine to the phenylalanine. The only DNA kept is the CDR3, 42 bases in frame from the first base.

This sample comprised CD4+ T cells from peripheral blood mononuclear cells, obtained before pregnancy. The rearranged chain carries TRBV7-9 and TRBJ2-5; TRBD1 matches 8 bases in the middle. The receptor comes from a female donor with multiple sclerosis, enrolled in a pregnancy study. For the CDR3, the sequence is CASSVGTGQETQYF. Read as DNA, the sequence is TGTGCCAGCAGCGTCGGGACAGGCCAAGAGACCCAGTACTTC.